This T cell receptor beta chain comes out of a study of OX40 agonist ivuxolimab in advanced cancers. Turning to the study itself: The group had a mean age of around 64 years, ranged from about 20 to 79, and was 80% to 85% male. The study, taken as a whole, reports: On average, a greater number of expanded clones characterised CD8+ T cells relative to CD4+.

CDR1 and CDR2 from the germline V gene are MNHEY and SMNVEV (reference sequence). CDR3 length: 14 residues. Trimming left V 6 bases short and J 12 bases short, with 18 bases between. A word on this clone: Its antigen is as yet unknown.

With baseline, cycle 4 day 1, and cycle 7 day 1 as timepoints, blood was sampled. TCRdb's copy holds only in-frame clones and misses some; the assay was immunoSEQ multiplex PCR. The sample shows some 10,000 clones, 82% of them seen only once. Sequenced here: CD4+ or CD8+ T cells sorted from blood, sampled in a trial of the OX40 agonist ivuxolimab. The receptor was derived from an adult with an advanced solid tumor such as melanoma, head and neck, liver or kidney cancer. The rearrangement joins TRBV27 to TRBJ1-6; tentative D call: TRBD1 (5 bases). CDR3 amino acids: CASSPGTPTGPLHF. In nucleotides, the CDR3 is TGTGCCAGCAGCCCCGGGACCCCAACCGGACCCCTCCACTTT.